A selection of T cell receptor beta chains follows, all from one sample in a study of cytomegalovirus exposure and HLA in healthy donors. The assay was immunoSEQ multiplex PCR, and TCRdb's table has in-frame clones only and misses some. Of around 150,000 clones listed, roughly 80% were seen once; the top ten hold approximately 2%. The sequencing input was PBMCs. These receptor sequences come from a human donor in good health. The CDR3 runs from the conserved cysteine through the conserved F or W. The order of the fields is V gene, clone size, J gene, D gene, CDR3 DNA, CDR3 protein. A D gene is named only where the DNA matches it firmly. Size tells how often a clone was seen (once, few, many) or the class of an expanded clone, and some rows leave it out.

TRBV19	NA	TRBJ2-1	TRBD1	TGTGCCAGTAGTATTCGGACAGGGCAGGGCAATGAGCAGTTCTTC	CASSIRTGQGNEQFF
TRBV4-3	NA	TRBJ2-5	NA	TGCGCCAGCAGCCAAGATAGATTGGTCGGGGAGACCCAGTACTTC	CASSQDRLVGETQYF
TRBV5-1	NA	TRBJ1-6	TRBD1	TGCGCCAGCAGCTTGGGACAGGGGCTTAATTCACCCCTCCACTTT	CASSLGQGLNSPLHF
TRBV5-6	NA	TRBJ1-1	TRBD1	TGTGCCAGCAGCCTCCCCGGGACAGCCACTTTTGAAGCTTTCTTT	CASSLPGTATFEAFF
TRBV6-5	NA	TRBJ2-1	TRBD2	TGTGCCAGCAGTTTTAGCGGGGGGGCTTACAATGAGCAGTTCTTC	CASSFSGGAYNEQFF
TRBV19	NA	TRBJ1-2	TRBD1	TGTGCCAGTAGTTTCCCGGACAGGGGGCGCGAAAGCTACACCTTC	CASSFPDRGRESYTF
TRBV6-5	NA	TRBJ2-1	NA	TGTGCCAGCAGCAAGACGTCTAGTCGCGATGAGCAGTTCTTC	CASSKTSSRDEQFF
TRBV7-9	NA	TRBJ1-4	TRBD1	TGTGCCAGCAGCGCGGGACAGGGGAATGAAAAACTGTTTTTT	CASSAGQGNEKLFF
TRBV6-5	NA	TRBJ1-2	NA	TGTGCCAGCAGTTACTCCCCCATCGGACAGTTCAATGGCTACACCTTC	CASSYSPIGQFNGYTF
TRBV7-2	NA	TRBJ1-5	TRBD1	TGTGCCAGCAGCCCGAGCGGACAGGTCCAGCATTTT	CASSPSGQVQHF
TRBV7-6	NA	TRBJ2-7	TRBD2	TGTGCCAGCAGCTTAGCTAGCGGGGGCCTCTACGAGCAGTACTTC	CASSLASGGLYEQYF
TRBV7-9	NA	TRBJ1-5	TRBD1	TGTGCCAGCAGCTCAGTGGGACAGGGATGGAGTCAGCCCCAGCATTTT	CASSSVGQGWSQPQHF
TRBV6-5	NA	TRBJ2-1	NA	TGTGCCAGCAGTTACTCTTGGGGGGGGGCCGGGAATGAGCAGTTCTTC	CASSYSWGGAGNEQFF
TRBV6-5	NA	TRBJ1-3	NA	TGTGCCAGCAGTCAACGACAGGACACCATATATTTT	CASSQRQDTIYF
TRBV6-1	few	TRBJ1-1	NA	TGTGCCAGCAGTGTTATTAGGATAGAGGCGGAAGCTTTCTTT	CASSVIRIEAEAFF
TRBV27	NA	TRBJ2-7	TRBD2	TGTGCCAGCAGGAGACTAGCGGGGGACCACGAGCAGTACTTC	CASRRLAGDHEQYF
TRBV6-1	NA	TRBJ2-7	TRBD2	TGTGCCAGCAGTGCGGATAGCGGGGGAAGCTCCTACGAGCAGTACTTC	CASSADSGGSSYEQYF
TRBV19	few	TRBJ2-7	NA	TGTGCCAGTAGTATTGGGACAATCTACGAGCAGTACTTC	CASSIGTIYEQYF
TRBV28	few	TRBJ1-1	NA	TGTGCCAGCAGTTTCGGGGGTATGAACACTGAAGCTTTCTTT	CASSFGGMNTEAFF
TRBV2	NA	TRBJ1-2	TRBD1	TGTGCCAGCAGCGTCGGGACAGGGGGAAACTATGGCTACACCTTC	CASSVGTGGNYGYTF
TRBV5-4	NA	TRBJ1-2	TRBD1	TGTGCCAGCAGCTGGGACAGCGTAAGCTATGGCTACACCTTC	CASSWDSVSYGYTF
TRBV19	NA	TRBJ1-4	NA	TGTGCCAGTAGGAGTCGCGGGGCGACTAATGAAAAACTGTTTTTT	CASRSRGATNEKLFF
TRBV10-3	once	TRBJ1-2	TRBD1	TGTGCCATCAGTGCGACAGGGACCTCCAACTATGGCTACACCTTC	CAISATGTSNYGYTF
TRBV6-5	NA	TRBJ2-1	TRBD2	TGTGCCAGCAGTTCTAGCGGGGGGGGCTACAATGAGCAGTTCTTC	CASSSSGGGYNEQFF
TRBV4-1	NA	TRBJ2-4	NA	TGCGCCAGCAGCCAACTCGGACTGACCAAAAACATTCAGTACTTC	CASSQLGLTKNIQYF
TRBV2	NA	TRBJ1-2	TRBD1	TGTGCCAGCAGCGGACAGGGGGCGAGTGGCTACACCTTC	CASSGQGASGYTF
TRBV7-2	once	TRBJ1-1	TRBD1	TGTGCCAGCAGTTTAGACAGGGACACTGAAGCTTTCTTT	CASSLDRDTEAFF
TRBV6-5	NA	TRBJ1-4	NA	TGTGCCAGCAGTTACTCGAGCAGGGCCGGAGAAAAACTGTTTTTT	CASSYSSRAGEKLFF
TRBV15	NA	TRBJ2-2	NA	TGTGCCACCAGCTCCGACAGGAACACCGGGGAGCTGTTTTTT	CATSSDRNTGELFF
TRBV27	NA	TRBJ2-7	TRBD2	TGTGCCAGCATGGGGAGGGCCTACGAGCAGTACTTC	CASMGRAYEQYF
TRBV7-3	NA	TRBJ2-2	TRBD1	TGTGCCAGCAGCCCGACGACAGGGAGGAACACCGGGGAGCTGTTTTTT	CASSPTTGRNTGELFF
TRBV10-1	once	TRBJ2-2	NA	TGCGCCAGCAGTGCAGGAAACAGGGCCGGGGAGCTGTTTTTT	CASSAGNRAGELFF